Below are 29 T cell receptor beta chains sequenced from a single sample in a study of somatic mutations in cytotoxic T cells in rheumatoid arthritis. TCRdb keeps only in-frame clones here, not all; method: immunoSEQ multiplex PCR. The profile shows fewer than 20,000 clones, roughly 80% of them singletons. The specimen was CD8+ T cells sorted from blood. These receptors all come from an adult with rheumatoid arthritis.

The chain combines TRBV7-9 with TRBJ2-7, with no clear D. CDR1 is SEHNR, CDR2 FQNEAQ, per germline (reference sequence). The CDR3 runs 13 residues. The V end lost 0 bases, the J end lost 6 bases, and 9 bases lay between the germline ends. The CDR3 spells CASSLADGGEQYF. The CDR3 DNA is TGTGCCAGCAGCTTAGCTGACGGCGGCGAGCAGTACTTC.

V gene TRBV5-1 combines with J gene TRBJ1-1; 8 nucleotides line up with TRBD1. The germline V gene encodes CDR1 SGHRS and CDR2 YFSETQ. V dropped 0 bases and J dropped 3; count of bases not matched to a gene: 1. The CDR3 extends over 14 amino acids. In nucleotides, the CDR3 is TGCGCCAGCAGCTTGGCAGGGGGCTACACTGAAGCTTTCTTT. As protein: CASSLAGGYTEAFF.

This chain joins TRBV11-2 and TRBJ2-3; 8 bases match TRBD1. The CDR3 is made up of 17 amino acids. Per germline, CDR1 SGHAT and CDR2 FQNNGV. The trim removed 5 bases at V and 2 bases at J, leaving 12 bases unmatched. The CDR3 is CASSPTLDRAHTDTQYF. CDR3 DNA: TGTGCCAGCAGCCCAACCCTGGACAGGGCCCACACAGATACGCAGTATTTT.

V and J are TRBV5-4 and TRBJ1-5; 7 nucleotides agree with TRBD1. The germline gives CDR1 SGHNT, CDR2 YYREEE (reference sequence). The CDR3 is made up of 14 amino acids. J gave up 4 bases and V 3 bases, and 4 bases lay outside the gene matches. CDR3: CASSYGTENQPQHF. The DNA of the CDR3 is TGTGCCAGCAGCTATGGGACAGAGAATCAGCCCCAGCATTTT. The full variable domain, in which reference TRBV5-4 and TRBJ1-5 provide the parts outside the CDR3, is ETGVTQSPTHLIKTRGQQVTLRCSSQSGHNTVSWYQQALGQGPQFIFQYYREEENGRGNFPPRFSGLQFPNYSSELNVNALELDDSALYLCASSYGTENQPQHFGDGTRLSIL.

The chain couples TRBV27 to TRBJ2-7; the D is unclear. Between the trimmed V and J ends, which lost 7 bases and 3 bases, there was a span of 13 bases. Germline CDR1 reads MNHEY; CDR2 reads SMNVEV (reference sequence). CDR3 length: 13 residues. The CDR3 region has the DNA TGTGCCAGCAAAAGGAGCTCGTTCTACGAGCAGTACTTC. Translating gives CASKRSSFYEQYF.

CDR3 in DNA: TGTGCCAGCAGCGTAGAGGGCGTCGGAGGATACTATGGCTACACCTTC. This codes for CASSVEGVGGYYGYTF. The chain combines TRBV9 with TRBJ1-2, with D unresolved. The germline V and J ends were trimmed by 0 bases and 3 bases, with 15 bases remaining between them. Per the germline V gene, CDR1 is SGDLS and CDR2 is YYNGEE. The CDR3 is made up of 16 amino acids.

This sequence joins TRBV27 and TRBJ1-1, with D unresolved. V gave up 6 bases and J gave up 6 bases, with 14 bases separating them. This CDR3 region has 13 residues. CDR1 is MNHEY and CDR2 is SMNVEV in the germline V gene (reference sequence). The CDR3 nucleotides are TGTGCCAGCAGAGTCCACGCGGTTTCTGAAGCTTTCTTT. Protein product: CASRVHAVSEAFF.

The rearrangement joins TRBV6-5 to TRBJ1-2; D remains ambiguous. Germline CDR1 MNHEY, CDR2 SVGAGI. V was shortened by 6 bases and J by 8 bases, with 16 bases between the two germline ends. The CDR3 loop spans 13 amino acids. The CDR3 protein is CASSPGPPLGYTF. CDR3 nucleotides: TGTGCCAGCAGCCCCGGGCCCCCACTCGGCTACACCTTC.

The chain combines TRBV19 with TRBJ2-1; TRBD1 agrees at 7 bases. In germline, CDR1 is LNHDA, CDR2 SQIVND (reference sequence). After removal of 8 bases from V and 1 base from J, the junction contained 8 bases not matched to a gene. This CDR3 contains 15 residues. The CDR3 protein is CASSRQGSSYNEQFF. The CDR3 coding sequence is TGTGCCAGTTCTAGACAGGGCAGTTCCTACAATGAGCAGTTCTTC.

The chain combines TRBV30 with TRBJ2-7; D ambiguous. Germline CDR1 reads GTSNPN; CDR2 reads SVGIG (reference sequence). The CDR3 is made up of 14 amino acids. Trimming pared 0 bases from V and 4 bases from J, leaving 13 bases between. The CDR3 coding sequence is TGTGCCTGGAGTGTACCGGGCTCCGGGTACGAGCAGTACTTC. The encoded protein is CAWSVPGSGYEQYF.

This chain connects TRBV14 to TRBJ2-7, with D maybe TRBD2 (7 bases). With 1 base removed from V and 6 bases from J, the gap between germline ends came to 13 bases. This CDR3 comprises 14 residues. Germline V gene data show CDR1 as SGHDN and CDR2 as FVKESK. As DNA, the CDR3 is TGTGCCAGCAGCCAAGCTGGACTAGGGGGCGAGCAGTACTTC. It is translated as CASSQAGLGGEQYF.

The J gene is TRBJ2-1, the V gene TRBV9, with 7 positions matching TRBD2. There are 16 residues in the CDR3. From germline, CDR1 is SGDLS and CDR2 YYNGEE. Trimming removed 0 bases from V and 2 bases from J; junction bases left unmatched: 5. The CDR3, as DNA: TGTGCCAGCAGCGTAGGGGCTAGCGGAACCTACAATGAGCAGTTCTTC. Its translation: CASSVGASGTYNEQFF.

This clone is a singleton in its sample. This chain uses TRBV7-8 with TRBJ1-1; TRBD1 is a possible D gene (5 bases). V was shortened by 3 bases and J by 5 bases, with 28 bases between the two germline ends. The germline V gene has CDR1 SGHVS and CDR2 FQNEAQ. The CDR3 contains 19 residues. The CDR3 DNA is TGTGCCAGCAGCTTTTCGGGAAGCCCAGGAACAGGACTCAAAACTGAAGCTTTCTTT. Its translation: CASSFSGSPGTGLKTEAFF.

This chain uses TRBV27 with TRBJ2-2; 11 bases line up with TRBD2. This CDR3 spans 14 amino acids. Looked up from germline, CDR1 is MNHEY and CDR2 is SMNVEV (reference sequence). V lost 5 bases, J lost 7 bases, and 3 bases stayed unmatched. This CDR3 is CASSTSGSLGELFF. DNA for the CDR3: TGTGCCAGCAGTACTAGCGGGAGCCTCGGGGAGCTGTTTTTT.

The genes are TRBV9 and TRBJ1-1; 7 bases map to TRBD1. This CDR3 spans 16 amino acids. V lost 0 bases, J lost 4 bases, and 9 bases stayed unmatched. Germline assignment: CDR1 SGDLS and CDR2 YYNGEE. The DNA for the CDR3 is TGTGCCAGCAGCGTAGGAACAGGGGATTCGGGCACTGAAGCTTTCTTT. Residues: CASSVGTGDSGTEAFF. The full variable domain, in which reference TRBV9 and TRBJ1-1 provide the parts outside the CDR3, is DSGVTQTPKHLITATGQRVTLRCSPRSGDLSVYWYQQSLDQGLQFLIQYYNGEERAKGNILERFSAQQFPDLHSELNLSSLELGDSALYFCASSVGTGDSGTEAFFGQGTRLTVV.

V gene TRBV27 combines with J gene TRBJ1-2; 8 bases match TRBD1. The germline gives CDR1 MNHEY, CDR2 SMNVEV (reference sequence). J lost 1 base, V lost 7 bases, and 2 bases had no gene match. This CDR3 contains 13 residues. CDR3 protein: CASTTGGNYGYTF. The CDR3, as DNA: TGTGCCAGCACCACAGGGGGTAACTATGGCTACACCTTC.

The chain links TRBV9 to TRBJ1-5, with D maybe TRBD1 (6 bases). The CDR3 runs to 15 residues. V was cut by 0 bases and J by 2 bases, with 9 bases left in between. The germline V gene has CDR1 SGDLS and CDR2 YYNGEE. The CDR3 DNA follows: TGTGCCAGCAGCGTAGATGCAGGGGGCAATCAGCCCCAGCATTTT. Protein product: CASSVDAGGNQPQHF.

The V and J genes are TRBV27 and TRBJ1-2; D not resolved. The CDR3 sequence is 14 residues long. Germline CDR1 reads MNHEY; CDR2 reads SMNVEV (reference sequence). Trimming left V 2 bases short and J 4 bases short, with 11 bases between. The CDR3 coding sequence is TGTGCCAGCAGTTTAGGGCCTAGGGCCTATGGCTACACCTTC. Its protein is CASSLGPRAYGYTF.

This clone was seen a single time. This rearrangement joins TRBV7-2 to TRBJ2-2; 8 bases map to TRBD2. CDR1 and CDR2 from the germline V gene are SGHTA and FQGNSA. V lost 4 bases and J lost 8; bases outside the gene matches: 12. This CDR3 has 16 amino acids. The CDR3 loop is CASSYYLAGTGGELFF. The CDR3 bases are TGTGCCAGCAGCTACTATTTAGCGGGAACAGGGGGGGAGCTGTTTTTT.

This clone was found once. The chain uses TRBV21-1 and TRBJ2-5; TRBD2, as called in the table, went unchecked against the DNA. TRBV21-1 is marked as a pseudogene. The CDR3 contains 13 residues. The CDR3 DNA is TGTGCCAGCAAGGGACTAGCGGGGGAGACCCAGTACTTC. This gives the protein CASKGLAGETQYF.

This clone was detected once. V usage is TRBV11-3 and J usage is TRBJ2-2; D remains ambiguous. The CDR3 has 15 residues. From germline, CDR1 is SGHNT and CDR2 YENEEA. V lost 0 bases to trimming and J lost 4 bases, with 9 bases between them. CDR3 region: CASSLEWETTGELFF. Written as DNA, the CDR3 is TGTGCCAGCAGCTTAGAATGGGAAACCACCGGGGAGCTGTTTTTT.

The chain links TRBV27 to TRBJ2-3; D unresolved. The germline V and J ends were trimmed by 0 bases and 6 bases, with 10 bases remaining between them. The CDR3 covers 14 residues. The germline V gene encodes CDR1 MNHEY and CDR2 SMNVEV (reference sequence). The CDR3 DNA reads TGTGCCAGCAGTTTATCGAAACGAAAGGATACGCAGTATTTT. Translation gives CASSLSKRKDTQYF.

The chain carries TRBV6-6 and TRBJ2-1; 8 bases are a match to TRBD2. V was clipped by 6 bases and J by 0 bases; unmatched bases: 4. Germline V lookup: CDR1 MNHNY, CDR2 SVGAGI (reference sequence). CDR3 length: 15 amino acids. The CDR3 loop reads CASSRGGSSYNEQFF. The CDR3 bases are TGTGCCAGCAGCCGCGGGGGGAGCTCCTACAATGAGCAGTTCTTC.

The rearrangement uses TRBV11-3 and TRBJ2-1, with 9 bases matching TRBD1. The CDR3 length is 14 residues. CDR1 SGHNT and CDR2 YENEEA come from the germline V gene. With 8 bases clipped from V and 7 bases from J, the junction kept 9 bases outside the gene matches. The CDR3 DNA is TGTGCCAGCCTTGGGACAGGGAAGGGTAATGAGCAGTTCTTC. Its protein is CASLGTGKGNEQFF.

The chain uses TRBV5-6 and TRBJ2-3; D remains unclear. The ends were cut back, 2 bases at V and 2 bases at J, with 9 bases in the middle. The V gene's germline CDR1 is SGHDT and CDR2 YYEEEE. The CDR3 runs to 14 residues. The CDR3 DNA reads as TGTGCCAGCAGCTTTTGGCAGATCACAGATACGCAGTATTTT. Protein product: CASSFWQITDTQYF.

This clone was counted between two and nine times. The rearrangement joins TRBV9 to TRBJ2-7; TRBD2 matches 10 bases. Trimming took 1 base from V and 5 from J; bases not matched to a gene: 6. The CDR3 runs to 15 residues. Germline loops: CDR1 SGDLS, CDR2 YYNGEE. Here the CDR3 DNA reads TGTGCCAGCAGCGTAAGCGGGGGGGCGGTCCACGAGCAGTACTTC. This encodes CASSVSGGAVHEQYF.

DNA of the CDR3: TGTGCCAGCAGCTTGCTGGTGAACACCGGGGAGCTGTTTTTT. This encodes CASSLLVNTGELFF. This chain joins TRBV5-6 and TRBJ2-2; D ambiguous. The CDR3 extends over 14 amino acids. CDR1 and CDR2 (germline): SGHDT, YYEEEE. V was clipped by 1 base and J by 1 base, with 5 bases between them.

The chain combines TRBV2 with TRBJ2-3; the D is unclear. This CDR3 has 16 amino acids. Trimming removed 2 bases from V and 4 bases from J, with 16 bases in between. Germline CDR1 is SNHLY and CDR2 is FYNNEI. DNA for the CDR3: TGTGCCAGCAGTGAATGGCGGTCCTCCGGCGCAGATACGCAGTATTTT. Translated: CASSEWRSSGADTQYF. The whole variable domain, remainder taken from reference TRBV2 and TRBJ2-3, is EPEVTQTPSHQVTQMGQEVILRCVPISNHLYFYWYRQILGQKVEFLVSFYNNEISEKSEIFDDQFSVERPDGSNFTLKIRSTKLEDSAMYFCASSEWRSSGADTQYFGPGTRLTVL.

The gene calls are TRBV27 and TRBJ1-5, with a weak D call TRBD1 (5 bases). Germline CDR1 is MNHEY and CDR2 is SMNVEV (reference sequence). With 8 bases removed from V and 0 bases from J, the gap between germline ends came to 17 bases. This CDR3 region has 16 residues. This CDR3 reads CASSREGTYSNQPQHF. CDR3 DNA sequence: TGTGCCAGCTCCCGGGAAGGGACCTATAGCAATCAGCCCCAGCATTTT.